This T cell receptor (beta chain) emerged from a study of CD8 T cells in ankylosing spondylitis. Notes on the study in general: Significant enrichment of disease-linked clones was reported in matched ankylosing spondylitis synovial fluid. Peripheral blood samples showed relatively rare disease-linked clones, and these clones were CD8+. It appeared that ankylosing spondylitis blood was characterized by a TCR beta motif of under ten highly homologous variants.

The table lists this clonotype with many counts. Its antigen is not identified. This CDR3 is 13 amino acids long. The germline V and J ends were trimmed by 5 bases and 2 bases, with 7 bases remaining between them. Germline CDR1 and CDR2: SGHVS and FNYEAQ. Quantitative 5'-RACE with molecular barcodes produced the TCR beta libraries. Using its own MiXCR run on the 5' RACE reads, TCRdb lists one record per CDR3 protein. The table records fewer than 550,000 distinct CDR3 sequences, approximately 5.3% of them present only once. V is TRBV7-6 and J is TRBJ1-3, with D unclear. Material: blood, either unsorted or a sorted T cell fraction (not recorded which). The receptor's source is a male donor with ankylosing spondylitis. The CDR3 here is CASSPGAGNTIYF. DNA of the CDR3: TGTGCCAGCAGCCCGGGAGCTGGAAACACCATATATTTT.